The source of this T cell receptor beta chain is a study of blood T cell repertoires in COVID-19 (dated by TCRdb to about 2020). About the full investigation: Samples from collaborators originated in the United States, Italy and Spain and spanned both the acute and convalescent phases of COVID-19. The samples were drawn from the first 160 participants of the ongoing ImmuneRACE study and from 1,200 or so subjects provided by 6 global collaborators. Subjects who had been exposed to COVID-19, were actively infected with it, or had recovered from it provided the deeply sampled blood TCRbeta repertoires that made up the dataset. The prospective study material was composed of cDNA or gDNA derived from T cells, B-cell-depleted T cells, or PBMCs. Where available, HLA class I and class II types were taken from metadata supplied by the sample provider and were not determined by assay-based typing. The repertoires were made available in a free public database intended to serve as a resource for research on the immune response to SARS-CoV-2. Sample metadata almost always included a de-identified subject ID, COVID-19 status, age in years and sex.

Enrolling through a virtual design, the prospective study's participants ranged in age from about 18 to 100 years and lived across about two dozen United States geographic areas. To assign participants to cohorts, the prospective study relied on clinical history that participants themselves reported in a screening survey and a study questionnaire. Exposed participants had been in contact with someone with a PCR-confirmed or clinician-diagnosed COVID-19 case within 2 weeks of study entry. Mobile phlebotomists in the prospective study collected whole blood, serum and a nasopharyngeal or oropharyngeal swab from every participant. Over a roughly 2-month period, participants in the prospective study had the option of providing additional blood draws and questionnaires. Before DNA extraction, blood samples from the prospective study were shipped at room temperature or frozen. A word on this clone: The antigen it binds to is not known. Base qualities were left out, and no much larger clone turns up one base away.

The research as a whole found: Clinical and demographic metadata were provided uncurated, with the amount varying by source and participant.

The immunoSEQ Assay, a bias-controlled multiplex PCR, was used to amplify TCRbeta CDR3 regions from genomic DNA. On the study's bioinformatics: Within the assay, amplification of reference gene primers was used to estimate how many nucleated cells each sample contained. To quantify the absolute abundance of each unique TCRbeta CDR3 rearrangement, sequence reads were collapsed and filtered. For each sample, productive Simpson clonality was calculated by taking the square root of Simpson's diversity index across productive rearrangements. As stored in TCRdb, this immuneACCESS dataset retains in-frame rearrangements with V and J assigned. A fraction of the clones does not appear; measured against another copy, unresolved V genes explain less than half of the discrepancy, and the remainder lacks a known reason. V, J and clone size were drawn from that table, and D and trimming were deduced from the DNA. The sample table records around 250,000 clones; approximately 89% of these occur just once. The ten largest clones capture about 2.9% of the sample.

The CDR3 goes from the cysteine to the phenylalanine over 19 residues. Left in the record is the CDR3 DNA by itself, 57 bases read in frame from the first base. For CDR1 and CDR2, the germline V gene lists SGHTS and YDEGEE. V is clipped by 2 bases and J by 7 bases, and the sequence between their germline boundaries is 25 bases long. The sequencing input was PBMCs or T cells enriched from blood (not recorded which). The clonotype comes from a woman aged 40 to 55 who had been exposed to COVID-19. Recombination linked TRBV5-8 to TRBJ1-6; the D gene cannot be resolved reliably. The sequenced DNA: TGTGCCAGCAGCTTATGGTTCAACGAACGAGGGCTGGGGAATTCACCCCTCCACTTT. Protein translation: CASSLWFNERGLGNSPLHF.